The rows below give T cell receptor beta chains drawn from one sample of a study of response to subunit inactivated influenza vaccine. TCRdb re-analysed the RT-PCR reads in MiXCR, keeping a single row per CDR3 protein. The table includes around 530,000 distinct CDR3 sequences, about 10% detected once. The sample consisted of PBMCs from blood, taken on the day of vaccination. The receptors come from a man over 45 who received an inactivated influenza vaccine. Both conserved end residues are part of each CDR3. D genes are given only for firm matches. Clone size is not always given. Where it is, it says once, few, many or a class for expanded clones.

D gene: TRBD2; clone size: many; V gene: TRBV5-6; J gene: TRBJ2-1; CDR3 protein: CASSLVSGGAHEQFF; CDR3 DNA: TGTGCCAGCAGCTTGGTCAGCGGGGGGGCCCATGAGCAGTTCTTC
D gene: TRBD1; clone size: few; V gene: TRBV4-2; J gene: TRBJ1-2; CDR3 protein: CASSQHLPGQGGYGYTF; CDR3 DNA: TGTGCCAGCAGCCAACACTTACCGGGACAGGGAGGATATGGCTACACCTTC
D gene: TRBD2; clone size: NA; V gene: TRBV27; J gene: TRBJ2-1; CDR3 protein: CASRSFLNPGGNEQFF; CDR3 DNA: TGTGCCAGCAGATCATTTCTAAACCCGGGAGGGAATGAGCAGTTCTTC
D gene: TRBD2; clone size: NA; V gene: TRBV7-2; J gene: TRBJ2-7; CDR3 protein: CASSPTSGSQYEQYF; CDR3 DNA: TGTGCCAGCAGCCCAACTAGCGGGAGTCAGTACGAGCAGTACTTC
D gene: TRBD2; clone size: NA; V gene: TRBV6-1; J gene: TRBJ2-7; CDR3 protein: CASRGASGGRASEQYF; CDR3 DNA: TGTGCCAGCAGAGGTGCTAGCGGGGGTAGAGCGTCCGAGCAGTACTTC
D gene: NA; clone size: many; V gene: TRBV3-1; J gene: TRBJ1-2; CDR3 protein: CASSQRWGGPGYGYTF; CDR3 DNA: TGTGCCAGCAGCCAACGTTGGGGGGGGCCGGGCTATGGCTACACCTTC
D gene: NA; clone size: many; V gene: TRBV20-1; J gene: TRBJ2-7; CDR3 protein: CSAKVAYFGSDSYEQYF; CDR3 DNA: TGCAGTGCTAAGGTTGCTTATTTCGGGAGTGACTCCTACGAGCAGTACTTC
D gene: NA; clone size: few; V gene: TRBV5-4; J gene: TRBJ2-7; CDR3 protein: CASSLQAASYEQYF; CDR3 DNA: TGTGCCAGCAGCTTGCAGGCAGCCTCCTACGAGCAGTACTTC
D gene: TRBD1; clone size: NA; V gene: TRBV12-3/TRBV12-4; J gene: TRBJ1-3; CDR3 protein: CASRGQGVRHTIYF; CDR3 DNA: TGTGCCAGCAGGGGACAGGGAGTGCGACACACCATATATTTT
D gene: NA; clone size: few; V gene: TRBV9; J gene: TRBJ2-1; CDR3 protein: CASSVYGLHNEQFF; CDR3 DNA: TGTGCCAGCAGCGTATATGGACTCCACAATGAGCAGTTCTTC
D gene: NA; clone size: few; V gene: TRBV18; J gene: TRBJ2-7; CDR3 protein: CASSPRFRDTSADEQYF; CDR3 DNA: TGTGCCAGCTCACCAAGGTTTCGGGACACTAGTGCTGACGAGCAGTACTTC
D gene: TRBD2; clone size: NA; V gene: TRBV18; J gene: TRBJ2-1; CDR3 protein: CASSVGAGEQFF; CDR3 DNA: TGTGCCAGCTCAGTCGGAGCGGGAGAGCAGTTCTTC
D gene: TRBD2; clone size: NA; V gene: TRBV7-6; J gene: TRBJ2-2; CDR3 protein: CASSSPTSGSPRTGELFF; CDR3 DNA: TGTGCCAGCAGCTCACCGACTAGCGGGAGCCCTCGCACCGGGGAGCTGTTTTTT
D gene: NA; clone size: NA; V gene: TRBV29-1; J gene: TRBJ2-5; CDR3 protein: CSVVWGPQETQYF; CDR3 DNA: TGCAGCGTTGTGTGGGGGCCCCAAGAGACCCAGTACTTC
D gene: NA; clone size: few; V gene: TRBV12-3/TRBV12-4; J gene: TRBJ2-1; CDR3 protein: CASSSLLEGEQFF; CDR3 DNA: TGTGCCAGCAGTTCCCTGCTAGAGGGTGAGCAGTTCTTC
D gene: TRBD1; clone size: NA; V gene: TRBV20-1; J gene: TRBJ2-1; CDR3 protein: CSARISTGGAYNEQFF; CDR3 DNA: TGCAGTGCTAGAATCTCGACAGGGGGCGCCTACAATGAGCAGTTCTTC
D gene: NA; clone size: NA; V gene: TRBV12-3/TRBV12-4; J gene: TRBJ1-4; CDR3 protein: CASTLGGAGNEKLFF; CDR3 DNA: TGTGCCAGCACCCTGGGAGGGGCGGGTAATGAAAAACTGTTTTTT
D gene: NA; clone size: few; V gene: TRBV12-3/TRBV12-4; J gene: TRBJ2-6; CDR3 protein: CASRFGQSSGANVLTF; CDR3 DNA: TGTGCCAGCAGATTTGGACAATCATCTGGGGCCAACGTCCTGACTTTC
D gene: TRBD2; clone size: many; V gene: TRBV12-3/TRBV12-4; J gene: TRBJ2-1; CDR3 protein: CASSLSGGGYNEQFF; CDR3 DNA: TGTGCCAGCAGCCTTTCCGGGGGGGGCTACAATGAGCAGTTCTTC
D gene: NA; clone size: NA; V gene: TRBV5-1; J gene: TRBJ2-7; CDR3 protein: CASSAFIGSYEQYF; CDR3 DNA: TGCGCCAGCAGCGCCTTTATAGGATCCTACGAGCAGTACTTC
D gene: TRBD1; clone size: NA; V gene: TRBV5-1; J gene: TRBJ2-3; CDR3 protein: CASSLWTGSDADTQYF; CDR3 DNA: TGCGCCAGCAGCTTGTGGACAGGGTCTGATGCAGATACGCAGTATTTT
D gene: NA; clone size: NA; V gene: TRBV20-1; J gene: TRBJ2-7; CDR3 protein: CSARMISRGKAYEQYF; CDR3 DNA: TGCAGTGCTCGGATGATTAGCCGGGGAAAGGCCTACGAGCAGTACTTC
D gene: NA; clone size: NA; V gene: TRBV10-3; J gene: TRBJ2-5; CDR3 protein: CAISEPGHGETQYF; CDR3 DNA: TGTGCCATCAGTGAACCGGGACACGGAGAGACCCAGTACTTC
D gene: NA; clone size: NA; V gene: TRBV24-1; J gene: TRBJ2-1; CDR3 protein: CATSDLAVPNEQFF; CDR3 DNA: TGTGCCACCAGTGATTTAGCGGTGCCCAATGAGCAGTTCTTC
D gene: NA; clone size: few; V gene: TRBV27; J gene: TRBJ2-7; CDR3 protein: CASSSAQGTRPGRDEQYF; CDR3 DNA: TGTGCCAGCAGTTCGGCACAGGGCACAAGGCCCGGGCGGGACGAGCAGTACTTC
D gene: NA; clone size: few; V gene: TRBV3-1; J gene: TRBJ2-1; CDR3 protein: CASSQVGGPGEQFF; CDR3 DNA: TGTGCCAGCAGCCAAGTTGGGGGGCCCGGTGAGCAGTTCTTC
D gene: TRBD1; clone size: many; V gene: TRBV28; J gene: TRBJ1-6; CDR3 protein: CASHRDRDSPLHF; CDR3 DNA: TGTGCCAGTCACCGGGACAGGGATTCACCCCTCCACTTT
D gene: TRBD2; clone size: NA; V gene: TRBV6-1; J gene: TRBJ2-1; CDR3 protein: CASRTTSGGAINEQFF; CDR3 DNA: TGTGCCAGCAGGACCACAAGCGGGGGGGCGATTAATGAGCAGTTCTTC
D gene: TRBD2; clone size: many; V gene: TRBV3-1; J gene: TRBJ2-2; CDR3 protein: CASSQESGGAWTGELFF; CDR3 DNA: TGTGCCAGCAGCCAAGAATCGGGGGGGGCGTGGACCGGGGAGCTGTTTTTT
D gene: NA; clone size: NA; V gene: TRBV15; J gene: TRBJ1-5; CDR3 protein: CATSSPDQPQHF; CDR3 DNA: TGTGCCACCAGCAGTCCAGATCAGCCCCAGCATTTT
D gene: NA; clone size: NA; V gene: TRBV7-6; J gene: TRBJ2-7; CDR3 protein: CASSPRYRGTGDEQYF; CDR3 DNA: TGTGCCAGCAGTCCCCGATACAGGGGCACGGGAGACGAGCAGTACTTC
D gene: NA; clone size: few; V gene: TRBV15; J gene: TRBJ2-5; CDR3 protein: CATSRLGRGNQETQYF; CDR3 DNA: TGTGCCACCAGCAGGTTGGGCAGGGGAAACCAAGAGACCCAGTACTTC
D gene: NA; clone size: many; V gene: TRBV12-3/TRBV12-4; J gene: TRBJ1-6; CDR3 protein: CATSNSYNSPLHF; CDR3 DNA: TGTGCCACCTCTAACTCCTATAATTCACCCCTCCACTTT
D gene: NA; clone size: few; V gene: TRBV6-1; J gene: TRBJ2-3; CDR3 protein: CASSRTLGASSTDTQYF; CDR3 DNA: TGTGCCAGCAGCCGAACTCTAGGGGCGTCTAGCACAGATACGCAGTATTTT
D gene: TRBD1; clone size: NA; V gene: TRBV20-1; J gene: TRBJ2-7; CDR3 protein: CSANARGQGRDEQYF; CDR3 DNA: TGCAGTGCCAATGCTCGGGGACAGGGGAGGGACGAGCAGTACTTC
D gene: NA; clone size: NA; V gene: TRBV6-4; J gene: TRBJ2-4; CDR3 protein: CASSDGGLVNVPKNIQYF; CDR3 DNA: TGTGCCAGCAGTGACGGGGGTCTTGTGAACGTACCCAAAAACATTCAGTACTTC
D gene: NA; clone size: NA; V gene: TRBV12-3/TRBV12-4; J gene: TRBJ2-6; CDR3 protein: CASSLRGGANVLTF; CDR3 DNA: TGTGCCAGCAGTCTTCGCGGGGGGGCCAACGTCCTGACTTTC
D gene: NA; clone size: NA; V gene: TRBV29-1; J gene: TRBJ1-2; CDR3 protein: CSVGFMMGNYGYTF; CDR3 DNA: TGCAGCGTTGGGTTTATGATGGGTAACTATGGCTACACCTTC
D gene: TRBD1; clone size: many; V gene: TRBV18; J gene: TRBJ2-1; CDR3 protein: CASSPWDRGYNEQFF; CDR3 DNA: TGTGCCAGCTCACCTTGGGACAGGGGATACAATGAGCAGTTCTTC
D gene: TRBD1; clone size: NA; V gene: TRBV2; J gene: TRBJ2-7; CDR3 protein: CASSEGTGVTYEQYF; CDR3 DNA: TGTGCCAGCAGTGAGGGTACAGGGGTTACCTACGAGCAGTACTTC
D gene: TRBD2; clone size: few; V gene: TRBV5-1; J gene: TRBJ2-1; CDR3 protein: CASSTSGTRGREQFF; CDR3 DNA: TGCGCCAGCAGCACCTCCGGGACTAGGGGGAGGGAGCAGTTCTTC
D gene: NA; clone size: few; V gene: TRBV5-5; J gene: TRBJ2-4; CDR3 protein: CASSLGSLAKNIQYF; CDR3 DNA: TGTGCCAGCAGCTTGGGCAGTCTAGCCAAAAACATTCAGTACTTC
D gene: NA; clone size: few; V gene: TRBV7-2; J gene: TRBJ2-5; CDR3 protein: CASSRTRGTRGTQYF; CDR3 DNA: TGTGCCAGCTCTCGTACTAGGGGTACCCGCGGAACCCAGTACTTC
D gene: NA; clone size: few; V gene: TRBV18; J gene: TRBJ2-4; CDR3 protein: CASSHRDKGNIQYF; CDR3 DNA: TGTGCCAGCTCACACCGGGACAAGGGAAACATTCAGTACTTC
D gene: NA; clone size: NA; V gene: TRBV5-6; J gene: TRBJ1-5; CDR3 protein: CASSWGGALSNQPQHF; CDR3 DNA: TGTGCCAGCAGCTGGGGTGGGGCGCTGAGCAATCAGCCCCAGCATTTT
D gene: NA; clone size: many; V gene: TRBV7-9; J gene: TRBJ2-1; CDR3 protein: CASSLAGSHNEQFF; CDR3 DNA: TGTGCCAGCAGCTTAGCCGGTAGCCACAATGAGCAGTTCTTC
D gene: NA; clone size: NA; V gene: TRBV4-3; J gene: TRBJ1-1; CDR3 protein: CASSQDEGGVNTEAFF; CDR3 DNA: TGCGCCAGCAGCCAAGATGAGGGGGGGGTGAACACTGAAGCTTTCTTT
D gene: TRBD1; clone size: NA; V gene: TRBV18; J gene: TRBJ1-1; CDR3 protein: CASSPGTGVTEAFF; CDR3 DNA: TGTGCCAGCTCACCAGGGACAGGGGTGACTGAAGCTTTCTTT